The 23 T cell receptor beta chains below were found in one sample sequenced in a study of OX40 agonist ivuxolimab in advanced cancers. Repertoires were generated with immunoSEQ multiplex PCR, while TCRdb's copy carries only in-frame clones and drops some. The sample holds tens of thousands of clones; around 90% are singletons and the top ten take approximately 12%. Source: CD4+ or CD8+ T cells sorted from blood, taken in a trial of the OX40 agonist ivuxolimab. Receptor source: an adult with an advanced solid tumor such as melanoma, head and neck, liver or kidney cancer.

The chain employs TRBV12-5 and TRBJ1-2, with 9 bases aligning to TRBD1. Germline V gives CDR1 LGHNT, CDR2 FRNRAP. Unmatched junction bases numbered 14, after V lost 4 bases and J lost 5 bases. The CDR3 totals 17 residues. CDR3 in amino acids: CASGSSGTGSYYYGYTF. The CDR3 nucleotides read TGTGCTAGTGGTTCCTCCGGGACAGGGAGCTACTATTATGGCTACACCTTC.

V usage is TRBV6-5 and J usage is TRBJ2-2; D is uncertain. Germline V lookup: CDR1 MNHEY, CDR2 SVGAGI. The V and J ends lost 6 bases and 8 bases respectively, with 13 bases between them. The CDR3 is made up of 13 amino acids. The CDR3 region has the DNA TGTGCCAGCAGCACGACACGCTTTGGGGAGCTGTTTTTT. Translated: CASSTTRFGELFF.

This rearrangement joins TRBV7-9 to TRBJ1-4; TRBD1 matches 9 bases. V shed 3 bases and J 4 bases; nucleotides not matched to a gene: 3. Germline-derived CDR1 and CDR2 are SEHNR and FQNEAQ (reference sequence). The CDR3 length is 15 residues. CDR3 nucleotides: TGTGCCAGCAGCTTCCGGGACAGGGATAATGAAAAACTGTTTTTT. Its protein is CASSFRDRDNEKLFF.

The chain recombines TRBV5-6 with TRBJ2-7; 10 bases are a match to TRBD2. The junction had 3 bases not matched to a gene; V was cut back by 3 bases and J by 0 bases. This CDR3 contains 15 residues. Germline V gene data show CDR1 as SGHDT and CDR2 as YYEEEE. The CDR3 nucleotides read TGTGCCAGCAGCTCGAGCGGGGGGGTCTCCTACGAGCAGTACGTC. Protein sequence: CASSSSGGVSYEQYV.

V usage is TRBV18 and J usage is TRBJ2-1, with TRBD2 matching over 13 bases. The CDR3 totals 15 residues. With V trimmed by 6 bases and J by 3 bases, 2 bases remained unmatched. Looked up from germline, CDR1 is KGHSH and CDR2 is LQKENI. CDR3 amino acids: CASSRTSGSYNEQFF. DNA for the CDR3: TGTGCCAGCTCTCGGACTAGCGGGAGCTACAATGAGCAGTTCTTC.

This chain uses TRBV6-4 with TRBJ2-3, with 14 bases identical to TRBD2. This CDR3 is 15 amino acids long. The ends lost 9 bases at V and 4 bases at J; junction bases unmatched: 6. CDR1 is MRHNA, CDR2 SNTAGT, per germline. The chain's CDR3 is CASRMTSGGADTQYF. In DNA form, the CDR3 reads TGTGCCAGTAGAATGACTAGCGGGGGGGCAGATACGCAGTATTTT.

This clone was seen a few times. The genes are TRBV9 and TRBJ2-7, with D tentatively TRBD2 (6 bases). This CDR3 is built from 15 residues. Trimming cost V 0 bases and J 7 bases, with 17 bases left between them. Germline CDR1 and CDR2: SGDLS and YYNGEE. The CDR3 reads CASSVEGSAGGEQYF. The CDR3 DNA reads TGTGCCAGCAGCGTAGAAGGTAGCGCCGGGGGAGAGCAGTACTTC.

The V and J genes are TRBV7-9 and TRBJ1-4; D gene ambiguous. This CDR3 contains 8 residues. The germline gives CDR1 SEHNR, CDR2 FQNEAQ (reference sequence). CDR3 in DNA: TGTCCTCGGGGAAAACTGTTTTTT. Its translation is CPRGKLFF.

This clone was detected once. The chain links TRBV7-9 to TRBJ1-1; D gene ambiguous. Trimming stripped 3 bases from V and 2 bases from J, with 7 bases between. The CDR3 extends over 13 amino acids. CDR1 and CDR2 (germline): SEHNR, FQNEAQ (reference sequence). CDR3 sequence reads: CASSFPLNTEAFF. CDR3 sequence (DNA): TGTGCCAGCAGCTTCCCCCTTAACACTGAAGCTTTCTTT.

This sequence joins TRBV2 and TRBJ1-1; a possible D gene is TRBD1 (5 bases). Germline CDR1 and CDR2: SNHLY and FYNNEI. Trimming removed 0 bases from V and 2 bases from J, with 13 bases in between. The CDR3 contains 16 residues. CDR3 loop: CASSEALGQRNTEAFF. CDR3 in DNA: TGTGCCAGCAGTGAAGCGCTCGGACAACGAAACACTGAAGCTTTCTTT.

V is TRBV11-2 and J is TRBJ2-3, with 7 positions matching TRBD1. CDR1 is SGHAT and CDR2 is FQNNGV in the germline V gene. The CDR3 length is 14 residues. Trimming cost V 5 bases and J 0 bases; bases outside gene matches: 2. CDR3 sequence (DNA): TGTGCCAGCAGCCGGGACAGTAGCACAGATACGCAGTATTTT. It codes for CASSRDSSTDTQYF.

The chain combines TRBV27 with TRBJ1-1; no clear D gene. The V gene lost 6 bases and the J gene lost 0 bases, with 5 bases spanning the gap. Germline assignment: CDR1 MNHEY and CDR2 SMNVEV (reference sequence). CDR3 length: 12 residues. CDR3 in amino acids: CASRQMNTEAFF. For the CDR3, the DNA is TGTGCCAGCAGACAGATGAACACTGAAGCTTTCTTT.

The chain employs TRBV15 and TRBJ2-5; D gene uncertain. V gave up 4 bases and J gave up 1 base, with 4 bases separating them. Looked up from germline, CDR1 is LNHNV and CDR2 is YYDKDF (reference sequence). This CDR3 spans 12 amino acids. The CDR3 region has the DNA TGTGCCACCAGCACCCCCCAAGAGACCCAGTACTTC. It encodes CATSTPQETQYF.

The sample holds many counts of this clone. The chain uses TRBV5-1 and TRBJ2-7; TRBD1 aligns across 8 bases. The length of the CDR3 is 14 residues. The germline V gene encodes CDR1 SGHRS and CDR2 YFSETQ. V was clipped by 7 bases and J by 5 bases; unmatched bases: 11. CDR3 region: CASRIQGGSNEQYF. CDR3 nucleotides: TGCGCCAGCCGGATACAGGGGGGATCAAACGAGCAGTACTTC.

CDR3 sequence: CASSLVAGRQPQHF. The CDR3 nucleotides read TGTGCCAGCAGTTTAGTGGCAGGGCGACAGCCCCAGCATTTT. V gene TRBV28 combines with J gene TRBJ1-5; D is possibly TRBD1 (5 bases). There are 14 residues in the CDR3. The V gene's germline CDR1 is MDHEN and CDR2 SYDVKM. V was cut by 2 bases and J by 7 bases, with 12 bases left in between. Together with reference TRBV28 and TRBJ1-5, the CDR3 gives the full variable domain: DVKVTQSSRYLVKRTGEKVFLECVQDMDHENMFWYRQDPGLGLRLIYFSYDVKMKEKGDIPEGYSVSREKKERFSLILESASTNQTSMYLCASSLVAGRQPQHFGDGTRLSIL.

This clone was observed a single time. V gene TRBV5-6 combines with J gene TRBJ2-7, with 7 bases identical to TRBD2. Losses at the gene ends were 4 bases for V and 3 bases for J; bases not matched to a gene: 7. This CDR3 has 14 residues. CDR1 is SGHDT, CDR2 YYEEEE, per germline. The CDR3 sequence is CASSGGEWLYEQYV. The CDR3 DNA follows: TGTGCCAGCAGCGGGGGGGAGTGGCTCTACGAGCAGTACGTC.

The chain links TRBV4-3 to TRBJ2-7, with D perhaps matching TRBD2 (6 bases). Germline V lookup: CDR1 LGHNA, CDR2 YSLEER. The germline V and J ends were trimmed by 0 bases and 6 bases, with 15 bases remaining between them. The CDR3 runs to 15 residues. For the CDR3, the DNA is TGCGCCAGCAGCCAAGAGTCCGGAGGGTATGGCGAGCAGTACTTC. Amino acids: CASSQESGGYGEQYF.

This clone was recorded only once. The CDR3 nucleotides read TGTGCCAGCAGCCAACACAGCCGAACTAACTATGGCTACACCTTC. Its translation is CASSQHSRTNYGYTF. The chain carries TRBV14 and TRBJ1-2, with unresolved D. Germline CDR1 and CDR2: SGHDN and FVKESK. V was cut by 2 bases and J by 0 bases, with 10 bases left in between. CDR3 length: 15 residues. Together with reference TRBV14 and TRBJ1-2, the CDR3 gives the full variable domain: EAGVTQFPSHSVIEKGQTVTLRCDPISGHDNLYWYRRVMGKEIKFLLHFVKESKQDESGMPNNRFLAERTGGTYSTLKVQPAELEDSGVYFCASSQHSRTNYGYTFGSGTRLTVV.

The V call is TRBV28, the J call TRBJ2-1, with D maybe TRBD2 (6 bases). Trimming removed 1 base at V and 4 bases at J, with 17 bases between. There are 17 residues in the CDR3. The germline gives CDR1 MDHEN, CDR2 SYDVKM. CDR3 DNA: TGTGCCAGCAGTTTATATTTCGGAGGGAGATGGTACAATGAGCAGTTCTTC. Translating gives CASSLYFGGRWYNEQFF.

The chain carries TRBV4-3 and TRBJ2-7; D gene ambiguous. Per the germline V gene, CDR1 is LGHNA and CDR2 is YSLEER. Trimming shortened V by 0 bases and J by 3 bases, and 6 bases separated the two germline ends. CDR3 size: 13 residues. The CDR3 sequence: CASSQESHYEQYF. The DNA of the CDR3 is TGCGCCAGCAGCCAAGAATCCCACTACGAGCAGTACTTC.

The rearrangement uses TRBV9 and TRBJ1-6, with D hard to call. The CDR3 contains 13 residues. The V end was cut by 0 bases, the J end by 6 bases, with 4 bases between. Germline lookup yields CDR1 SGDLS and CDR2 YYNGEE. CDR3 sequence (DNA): TGTGCCAGCAGCGTAGGGTTTAATTCACCCCTCCACTTT. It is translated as CASSVGFNSPLHF.

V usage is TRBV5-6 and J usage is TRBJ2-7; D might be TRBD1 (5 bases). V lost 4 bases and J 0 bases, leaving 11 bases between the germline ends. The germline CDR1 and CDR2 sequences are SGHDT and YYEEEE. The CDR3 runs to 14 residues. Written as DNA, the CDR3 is TGTGCCAGCAGCACGACAGTAAACTCCTACGAGCAGTACTTC. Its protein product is CASSTTVNSYEQYF.

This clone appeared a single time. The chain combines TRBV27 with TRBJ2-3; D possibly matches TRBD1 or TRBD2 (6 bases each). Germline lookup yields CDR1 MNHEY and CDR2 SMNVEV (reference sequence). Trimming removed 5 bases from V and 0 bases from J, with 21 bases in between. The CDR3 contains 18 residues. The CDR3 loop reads CASSPLPGADSSTDTQYF. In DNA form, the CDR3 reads TGTGCCAGCAGTCCCCTTCCGGGGGCGGACAGTAGCACAGATACGCAGTATTTT.